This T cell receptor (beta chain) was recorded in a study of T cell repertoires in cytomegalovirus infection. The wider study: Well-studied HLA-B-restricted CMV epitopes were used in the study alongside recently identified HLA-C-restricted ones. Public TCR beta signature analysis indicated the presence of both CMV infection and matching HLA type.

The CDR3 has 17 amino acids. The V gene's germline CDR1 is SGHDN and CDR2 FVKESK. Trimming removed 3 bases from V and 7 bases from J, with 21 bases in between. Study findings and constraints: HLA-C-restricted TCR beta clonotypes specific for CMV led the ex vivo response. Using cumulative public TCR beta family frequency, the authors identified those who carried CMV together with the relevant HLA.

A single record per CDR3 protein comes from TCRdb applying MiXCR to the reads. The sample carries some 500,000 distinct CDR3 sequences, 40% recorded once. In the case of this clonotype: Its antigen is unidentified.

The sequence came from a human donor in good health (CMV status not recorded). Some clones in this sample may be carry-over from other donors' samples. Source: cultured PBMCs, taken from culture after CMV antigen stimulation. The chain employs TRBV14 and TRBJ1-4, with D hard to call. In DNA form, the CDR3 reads TGTGCCAGCAGCCAGGAACCGGGCCCTGTCTGGGGTGAAAAACTGTTTTTT. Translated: CASSQEPGPVWGEKLFF.